This TCR beta chain was sequenced for a study of blood T cell repertoires in COVID-19. This CDR3 is built from 16 residues. Germline loops: CDR1 SEHNR, CDR2 FQNEAQ (reference sequence). V trimming: 5 bases; J trimming: 7 bases; junction bases outside the gene matches: 12. Method: immunoSEQ multiplex PCR; TCRdb's copy keeps in-frame clones and lacks some. The table has a few hundred thousand clones, approximately 88% seen once; the top ten hold approximately 10%. A few counts support this clone. The TCR originated in a woman aged 70-85 years with COVID-19, enrolled during active disease. Material: peripheral blood. The V call is TRBV7-9, the J call TRBJ1-4; 8 positions match TRBD1. The CDR3 loop is CASSAVSRGRREKLFF. CDR3 coding DNA: TGTGCCAGCAGCGCAGTGAGCAGGGGGCGGCGTGAAAAACTGTTTTTT.